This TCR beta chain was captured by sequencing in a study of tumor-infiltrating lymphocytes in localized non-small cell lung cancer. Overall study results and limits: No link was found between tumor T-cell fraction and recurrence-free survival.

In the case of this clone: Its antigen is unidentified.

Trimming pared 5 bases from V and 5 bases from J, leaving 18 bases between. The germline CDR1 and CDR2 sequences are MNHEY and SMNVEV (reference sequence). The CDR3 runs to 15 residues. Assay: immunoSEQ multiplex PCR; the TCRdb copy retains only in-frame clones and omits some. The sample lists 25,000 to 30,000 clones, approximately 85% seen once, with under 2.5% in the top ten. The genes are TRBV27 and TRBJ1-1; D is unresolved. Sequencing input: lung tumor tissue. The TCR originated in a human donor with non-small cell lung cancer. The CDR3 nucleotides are TGTGCCAGCAGTCCCTCCTGGGCCACGGGGACTGAAGCTTTCTTT. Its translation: CASSPSWATGTEAFF.